A single sample is the source of the 27 T cell receptor beta chains below, sequenced in a study of T cell responses to AZD1222 COVID-19 vaccine. Profiled with immunoSEQ multiplex PCR; TCRdb holds only in-frame clones, not every one. The table shows about 140,000 clones, with 85% to 95% occurring only once. The sequences come from peripheral blood, collected 28 days after the second AZD1222 dose. These receptors were collected from an adult who received the AZD1222 COVID-19 vaccine.

The chain couples TRBV28 to TRBJ1-2, with a tentative D call TRBD1 (5 bases). Trimming took off 10 bases at V and 0 bases at J, with 15 bases between the two ends. This CDR3 spans 14 amino acids. Per germline, CDR1 MDHEN and CDR2 SYDVKM. The CDR3 sequence: CATHPPGPNYGYTF. DNA for the CDR3: TGTGCCACCCACCCCCCGGGGCCTAACTATGGCTACACCTTC.

The chain carries TRBV19 and TRBJ1-2; D not resolved. Germline values: CDR1 LNHDA, CDR2 SQIVND (reference sequence). V shed 5 bases and J shed 8 bases, with 12 bases lying between them. This CDR3 is built from 12 residues. The CDR3 DNA is TGTGCCAGTAGTCTAGGAGAGCAAGGCTACACCTTC. It encodes CASSLGEQGYTF.

Note on this clone: The junction departs from germline at one end; a sequencing error may be responsible. The chain combines TRBV28 with TRBJ1-4; weak D call: TRBD1 (6 bases). Germline-derived CDR1 and CDR2 are MDHEN and SYDVKM. The CDR3 totals 12 residues. The CDR3, as DNA: TGTGCCAGCAGTTTGAGTTGGGGGCAAGCCCTTTTT. Translating gives CASSLSWGQALF.

The rearrangement joins TRBV29-1 to TRBJ1-2, with 7 bases matching TRBD1. The J segment lost 7 bases and the V segment lost 8 bases, leaving 10 bases of the junction unmatched. Germline CDR1 and CDR2: SQVTM and ANQGSEA. The CDR3 has 12 amino acids. The CDR3: CSSRGQVIGYTF. The CDR3 nucleotides are TGCAGCTCGAGGGGGCAGGTCATTGGCTACACCTTC.

The chain employs TRBV7-9 and TRBJ1-6; no firm D call. CDR3 size: 12 residues. Germline V gives CDR1 SEHNR, CDR2 FQNEAQ (reference sequence). The germline V and J ends were trimmed by 5 bases and 5 bases, with 4 bases remaining between them. CDR3 in DNA: TGTGCCAGCAGCGTAGATAATTCACCCCTCCACTTT. Translation: CASSVDNSPLHF.

The chain uses TRBV28 and TRBJ1-1; D is undetermined. This CDR3 spans 14 amino acids. V was trimmed by 4 bases and J by 3 bases, leaving 12 bases between them. Germline lookup yields CDR1 MDHEN and CDR2 SYDVKM. The CDR3 DNA reads as TGTGCCAGCAGTTCCTGGTTGGGAGACACTGAAGCTTTCTTT. As protein: CASSSWLGDTEAFF. Supplemented by reference TRBV28 and TRBJ1-1, the full variable domain reads DVKVTQSSRYLVKRTGEKVFLECVQDMDHENMFWYRQDPGLGLRLIYFSYDVKMKEKGDIPEGYSVSREKKERFSLILESASTNQTSMYLCASSSWLGDTEAFFGQGTRLTVV.

This chain joins TRBV6-5 and TRBJ1-1, with D possibly matching TRBD1 (6 bases). Per the germline V gene, CDR1 is MNHEY and CDR2 is SVGAGI. The CDR3 is made up of 14 amino acids. Trimming left V 11 bases short and J 2 bases short, with 18 bases between. The CDR3 sequence is CALGAGAFNTEAFF. The CDR3 bases are TGTGCCTTGGGGGCAGGGGCGTTCAACACTGAAGCTTTCTTT.

The chain has TRBV3-1 (or the pseudogene TRBV3-2) and TRBJ2-5, with a weak D call TRBD2 (6 bases). The germline V gene has CDR1 LGHDT and CDR2 YNNKEL (reference sequence). This CDR3 is 14 amino acids long. Trimming shortened V by 4 bases and J by 5 bases, and 14 bases separated the two germline ends. This CDR3 reads CASSPGGGTETQYF. CDR3 bases: TGTGCCAGCAGCCCGGGCGGCGGGACGGAGACCCAGTACTTC.

V is TRBV19 and J is TRBJ1-5; TRBD1 agrees at 9 bases. The V segment lost 7 bases and the J segment 4 bases; nucleotides outside the gene matches: 11. This CDR3 spans 16 amino acids. The germline gives CDR1 LNHDA, CDR2 SQIVND (reference sequence). CDR3 amino acids: CASIPGQGMRNQPQHF. In DNA form, the CDR3 reads TGTGCCAGTATTCCCGGACAGGGGATGAGAAATCAGCCCCAGCATTTT.

The chain uses TRBV11-3 and TRBJ1-1; D is unclear. The CDR3 spans 12 residues. Germline CDR1 is SGHNT and CDR2 is YENEEA. The V end lost 0 bases, the J end lost 10 bases, and 9 bases lay between the germline ends. The CDR3 nucleotides are TGTGCCAGCAGCTTAGAGACTGGATCAGCTTTCTTT. Protein sequence: CASSLETGSAFF.

V is TRBV5-4 and J is TRBJ2-5; D might be TRBD1 (5 bases). Trimming removed 4 bases at V and 7 bases at J, with 17 bases between. In germline, CDR1 is SGHNT, CDR2 YYREEE (reference sequence). This CDR3 is built from 14 residues. The CDR3 region is CASSPETVHRTQYF. The CDR3 bases are TGTGCCAGCAGCCCCGAGACAGTGCATAGGACCCAGTACTTC. Looking up the rest from reference TRBV5-4 and TRBJ2-5 gives the full variable domain: ETGVTQSPTHLIKTRGQQVTLRCSSQSGHNTVSWYQQALGQGPQFIFQYYREEENGRGNFPPRFSGLQFPNYSSELNVNALELDDSALYLCASSPETVHRTQYFGPGTRLLVL.

This clone was counted a few times. The chain couples TRBV12-3 or TRBV12-4 to TRBJ2-7, with D perhaps matching TRBD1 (6 bases). The CDR3 loop spans 13 amino acids. V was cut by 6 bases and J by 2 bases, with 11 bases left in between. CDR3 nucleotide sequence: TGTGCCAGCAGCACGGGACACACCTACGAGCAGTACTTC. Translated, it gives CASSTGHTYEQYF.

The chain is built from TRBV28 and TRBJ1-3, with 8 bases aligning to TRBD1. The junction had 4 bases not matched to a gene; V was cut back by 3 bases and J by 3 bases. Looked up from germline, CDR1 is MDHEN and CDR2 is SYDVKM. This CDR3 spans 15 amino acids. The CDR3 DNA sequence: TGTGCCAGCAGTTTGGACAGGGTTCATGGAAACACCATATATTTT. Translated, it gives CASSLDRVHGNTIYF.

The gene calls are TRBV11-3 and TRBJ1-2; TRBD1 matches 8 bases. Germline values: CDR1 SGHNT, CDR2 YENEEA. This CDR3 contains 14 residues. V gave up 5 bases and J gave up 8 bases; unmatched junction bases: 10. The CDR3 protein is CASSKPRQGLGYTF. The CDR3 bases are TGTGCCAGCAGCAAGCCCCGACAGGGGTTGGGCTACACCTTC. The entire variable domain, with the rest obtained from reference TRBV11-3 and TRBJ1-2, is as follows: EAGVVQSPRYKIIEKKQPVAFWCNPISGHNTLYWYLQNLGQGPELLIRYENEEAVDDSQLPKDRFSAERLKGVDSTLKIQPAELGDSAVYLCASSKPRQGLGYTFGSGTRLTVV.

This clone is a singleton in its sample. This chain uses TRBV28 with TRBJ1-1; 7 positions agree with TRBD1. Per germline, CDR1 MDHEN and CDR2 SYDVKM. Trimming cost V 8 bases and J 1 base; bases outside gene matches: 7. The CDR3 spans 14 residues. CDR3 nucleotide sequence: TGTGCCAGCGCGGAGGGGGCCGGGAACACTGAAGCTTTCTTT. Protein: CASAEGAGNTEAFF.

The chain uses TRBV10-3 and TRBJ2-2; 10 bases are a match to TRBD1. The trim removed 6 bases at V and 4 bases at J, leaving 2 bases unmatched. Germline loops: CDR1 ENHRY, CDR2 SYGVKD. The CDR3 has 14 residues. CDR3 protein: CAIRGQGVTGELFF. The CDR3 nucleotides read TGTGCCATCAGAGGACAGGGGGTCACCGGGGAGCTGTTTTTT.

The V and J genes are TRBV3-1 (or the pseudogene TRBV3-2) and TRBJ1-6; D remains unclear. The CDR3 has 16 residues. Per germline, CDR1 LGHDT and CDR2 YNNKEL (reference sequence). Trimming removed 4 bases at V and 7 bases at J, with 17 bases between. This CDR3 is CASSLMPTAFNSPLHF. CDR3 nucleotides: TGTGCCAGCAGCCTTATGCCGACTGCGTTCAATTCACCCCTCCACTTT.

This chain's CDR3 is CASSFGGQPQHF. CDR3 DNA: TGTGCCAGCAGTTTTGGTGGTCAGCCCCAGCATTTT. The rearrangement uses TRBV12-3 or TRBV12-4 and TRBJ1-5; D gene unclear. This CDR3 contains 12 residues. V was trimmed by 3 bases and J by 6 bases, leaving 6 bases between them.

The J gene is TRBJ1-3, the V gene TRBV28, with TRBD1 identical over 10 bases. V shed 0 bases, J shed 0 bases, and the junction held 8 bases outside the gene matches. This CDR3 contains 19 residues. Germline V CDR1 and CDR2: MDHEN, SYDVKM. DNA of the CDR3: TGTGCCAGCAGTTTATGGGCCGGGACAGGGGACCACTCTGGAAACACCATATATTTT. The encoded protein is CASSLWAGTGDHSGNTIYF.

The gene calls are TRBV19 and TRBJ2-3, with D perhaps TRBD1 (5 bases). Trimming cost V 3 bases and J 4 bases, with 17 bases left between them. The CDR3 is 16 residues long. CDR1 is LNHDA, CDR2 SQIVND, per germline (reference sequence). The CDR3 DNA reads as TGTGCCAGTAGTATGAATGGGGCCCTTCAGGCAGATACGCAGTATTTT. Amino acid sequence: CASSMNGALQADTQYF. Full variable domain (rest looked up from reference TRBV19 and TRBJ2-3): DGGITQSPKYLFRKEGQNVTLSCEQNLNHDAMYWYRQDPGQGLRLIYYSQIVNDFQKGDIAEGYSVSREKKESFPLTVTSAQKNPTAFYLCASSMNGALQADTQYFGPGTRLTVL.

This chain links TRBV5-6 with TRBJ1-1; tentative D call: TRBD1 (6 bases). Per the germline V gene, CDR1 is SGHDT and CDR2 is YYEEEE. This CDR3 spans 15 amino acids. The V and J ends lost 6 bases and 5 bases respectively, with 20 bases between them. CDR3 protein: CASTPGRGPRTEAFF. The CDR3 DNA is TGTGCCAGCACCCCCGGCCGGGGGCCAAGGACTGAAGCTTTCTTT.

The chain is built from TRBV4-2 and TRBJ2-3, with 8 bases matching TRBD2. The CDR3 covers 18 residues. Unmatched junction bases numbered 14, after V lost 0 bases and J lost 6 bases. Germline V gene lookup returns CDR1 LGHNA and CDR2 YNFKEQ. CDR3 amino acids: CASSQDPRTSRVLDTQYF. In DNA form, the CDR3 reads TGTGCCAGCAGCCAAGATCCCCGGACTAGCAGGGTTTTGGATACGCAGTATTTT.

The J gene is TRBJ1-2, the V gene TRBV24-1, with TRBD1 identical over 9 bases. The germline V gene encodes CDR1 KGHDR and CDR2 SFDVKD. The CDR3 loop spans 16 amino acids. V lost 3 bases, J lost 3 bases, and 7 bases stayed unmatched. CDR3: CATSDHRGRGDYGYTF. The CDR3 coding sequence is TGTGCCACCAGTGATCACAGGGGGCGCGGGGACTATGGCTACACCTTC.

CDR3 in amino acids: CASSRGEEKLFF. The CDR3 DNA reads TGTGCCAGTAGCCGCGGGGAGGAAAAACTGTTTTTT. The J gene is TRBJ1-4, the V gene TRBV19; no clear D gene. Germline V gives CDR1 LNHDA, CDR2 SQIVND (reference sequence). Trimming removed 6 bases from V and 8 bases from J, with 10 bases in between. The CDR3 runs to 12 residues.

The J gene is TRBJ2-3, the V gene TRBV28, with D perhaps assigned TRBD1 or TRBD2 (7 bases each). V lost 7 bases to trimming and J lost 2 bases, with 13 bases between them. Germline values: CDR1 MDHEN, CDR2 SYDVKM. The CDR3 runs 14 residues. As DNA, the CDR3 is TGTGCCAGCAAGGGGGCGGGGGACACAGATACGCAGTATTTT. Translated: CASKGAGDTDTQYF. The complete variable domain, with remaining parts taken from reference TRBV28 and TRBJ2-3, reads DVKVTQSSRYLVKRTGEKVFLECVQDMDHENMFWYRQDPGLGLRLIYFSYDVKMKEKGDIPEGYSVSREKKERFSLILESASTNQTSMYLCASKGAGDTDTQYFGPGTRLTVL.

The rearrangement links TRBV4-1 to TRBJ2-2; 9 bases align to TRBD2. The CDR3 runs to 18 residues. V shed 0 bases, J shed 5 bases, and the junction held 10 bases outside the gene matches. Germline V gene sequence: CDR1 MGHRA, CDR2 YSYEKL. In DNA, the CDR3 is TGCGCCAGCAGCCAAGAAAGCCAGGCGGGAGGGCCAACCGGGGAGCTGTTTTTT. Encoded protein: CASSQESQAGGPTGELFF.

This rearrangement joins TRBV6-6 to TRBJ1-5; D possibly corresponds to TRBD1 (6 bases). Per germline, CDR1 MNHNY and CDR2 SVGAGI (reference sequence). This CDR3 contains 14 residues. Between the trimmed V and J ends, which lost 6 bases and 3 bases, there was a span of 12 bases. The CDR3 DNA reads as TGTGCCAGCAGACCTGGACAGTACAATCAGCCCCAGCATTTT. Translated, it gives CASRPGQYNQPQHF.